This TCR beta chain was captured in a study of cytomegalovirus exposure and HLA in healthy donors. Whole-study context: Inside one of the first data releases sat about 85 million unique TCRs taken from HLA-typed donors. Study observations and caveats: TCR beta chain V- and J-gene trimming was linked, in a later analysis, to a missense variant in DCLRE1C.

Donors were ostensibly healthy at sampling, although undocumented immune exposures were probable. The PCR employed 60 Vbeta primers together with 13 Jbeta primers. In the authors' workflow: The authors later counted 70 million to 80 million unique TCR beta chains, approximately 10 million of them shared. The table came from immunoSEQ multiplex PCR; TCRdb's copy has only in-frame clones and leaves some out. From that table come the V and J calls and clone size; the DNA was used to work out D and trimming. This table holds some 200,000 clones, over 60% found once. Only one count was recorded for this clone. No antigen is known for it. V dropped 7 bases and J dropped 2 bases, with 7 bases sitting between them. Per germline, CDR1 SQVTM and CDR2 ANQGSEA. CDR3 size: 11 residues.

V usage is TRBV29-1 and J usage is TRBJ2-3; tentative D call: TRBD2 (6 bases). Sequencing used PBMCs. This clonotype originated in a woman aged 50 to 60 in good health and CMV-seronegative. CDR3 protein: CSGGITDTQYF. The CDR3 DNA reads TGCAGCGGCGGGATCACAGATACGCAGTATTTT.